The T cell receptor (beta chain) under discussion was sequenced for a study of beta chain features in type 1 diabetes. Study-wide background: Examination of sorted cells across all samples involved 100 million or so cells. General study points: Within each of all four CD4+ subsets, Type 1 diabetes patients had TCRB CDR3s that were moderately but significantly shorter.

All of the isolated RNA was reverse transcribed, so expressed TCRB transcripts were sequenced. TCRdb keeps only in-frame clones here, not all; method: immunoSEQ multiplex PCR. The repertoire holds around 160,000 clones, 7.5% to 9.5% seen once, with around 0.5% in the top ten. Per germline, CDR1 SEHNR and CDR2 FQNEAQ (reference sequence). The CDR3 sequence is 14 residues long. V shed 5 bases and J 3 bases; nucleotides not matched to a gene: 5. Via the markers CD45RO/CCR7/CD25/CD127/CD95/CD27, stem cell-like memory, regulatory, central memory and naive CD4+ cells were sorted. About this clone: Antigen unknown.

This sequence originates from a woman aged 18-29 years with type 1 diabetes. V gene TRBV7-9 combines with J gene TRBJ2-5; TRBD2 matches at 8 bases. The sample was central memory CD4+ T cells from blood. The CDR3 DNA sequence: TGTGCCAGCAGCCCGACAGCGGGAGAAGAGACCCAGTACTTC. This gives the protein CASSPTAGEETQYF.